Listed below are T cell receptor beta chains from one sample, sequenced in a study of cytomegalovirus exposure and HLA in healthy donors. Method: immunoSEQ multiplex PCR; TCRdb's copy keeps in-frame clones and lacks some. The table includes around 150,000 clones, 75% detected once. The sequencing input was PBMCs. These receptors were collected from a woman in her thirties or forties in good health and CMV-seropositive. The CDR3 runs from the conserved cysteine through the conserved F or W. A D gene is named only where the DNA matches it firmly. A clone size is listed for some rows: how often the clone was seen (once, few, many), or a class if it is expanded.

clone_size	j_call	v_call	d_call	cdr3_aa	cdr3_nt
once	TRBJ2-2	TRBV28	-	CASSPGGKNTGELFF	TGTGCCAGCAGCCCGGGCGGGAAGAACACCGGGGAGCTGTTTTTT
-	TRBJ1-5	TRBV5-4	TRBD1	CASSFGTGRNQPQHF	TGTGCCAGCAGCTTCGGGACAGGGCGCAATCAGCCCCAGCATTTT
many	TRBJ1-5	TRBV5-8	-	CASSVQGRDQPQHF	TGTGCCAGCAGCGTCCAGGGGCGGGATCAGCCCCAGCATTTT
-	TRBJ1-1	TRBV19	TRBD1	CASSITGQKAAFF	TGTGCCAGTAGTATTACGGGACAGAAGGCAGCTTTCTTT
-	TRBJ1-2	TRBV11-2	-	CASSPSGGVGYGYTF	TGTGCCAGCAGCCCCAGCGGGGGTGTTGGCTATGGCTACACCTTC
-	TRBJ2-7	TRBV28	TRBD1	CASTPRTGTGSSYEQYF	TGTGCCAGCACACCCAGAACCGGGACAGGGAGCTCCTACGAGCAGTACTTC
-	TRBJ2-6	TRBV15	-	CATSRPQGSGANVLTF	TGTGCCACCAGCAGACCACAGGGCTCCGGGGCCAACGTCCTGACTTTC
-	TRBJ1-1	TRBV7-2	TRBD1	CASSPTPGQGRTEAFF	TGTGCCAGCAGTCCCACTCCGGGACAGGGAAGGACTGAAGCTTTCTTT
-	TRBJ1-3	TRBV13	-	CASSPGSSGNTIYF	TGTGCCAGCAGCCCGGGTAGCTCTGGAAACACCATATATTTT
-	TRBJ2-1	TRBV11-3	TRBD2	CASSPTPGLAGSDEQFF	TGTGCCAGCAGCCCGACGCCGGGACTAGCGGGATCGGATGAGCAGTTCTTC
once	TRBJ1-1	TRBV2	TRBD1	CASSGETGAYSEAFF	TGTGCCAGCAGTGGCGAGACAGGGGCATACAGTGAAGCTTTCTTT
-	TRBJ1-1	TRBV28	-	CASSPGSPIYTEAFF	TGTGCCAGCAGTCCGGGGTCTCCCATTTACACTGAAGCTTTCTTT
-	TRBJ1-5	TRBV2	-	CASSREGLQPQHF	TGTGCCAGCAGTAGGGAGGGTCTACAGCCCCAGCATTTT
few	TRBJ2-1	TRBV7-2	-	CASSLVVAQQFF	TGTGCCAGCAGCTTAGTTGTAGCTCAGCAGTTCTTC
-	TRBJ2-2	TRBV27	TRBD1	CASSWPGGSGELFF	TGTGCCAGCAGTTGGCCAGGGGGATCCGGGGAGCTGTTTTTT
-	TRBJ2-7	TRBV5-8	TRBD2	CASSLVKLAGADEQYF	TGTGCCAGCAGCTTGGTTAAACTAGCGGGAGCGGACGAGCAGTACTTC
-	TRBJ1-1	TRBV5-6	-	CASSSGLVGAGWKLSF	-
-	TRBJ2-5	TRBV19	-	CASTSSPGGQETQYF	TGTGCCAGTACCTCCAGCCCCGGGGGCCAAGAGACCCAGTACTTC
-	TRBJ2-7	TRBV11-3	TRBD2	CASSLTSGSYEQYF	TGTGCCAGCAGCTTAACTAGCGGGAGTTACGAGCAGTACTTC
few	TRBJ2-3	TRBV19	TRBD2	CASSRLAGPYTQYF	TGTGCCAGTTCCAGACTAGCGGGACCATATACGCAGTATTTT
-	TRBJ1-1	TRBV7-8	TRBD1	CASSPRPITGGYGEAFF	TGTGCCAGCAGCCCGAGACCGATTACAGGGGGCTATGGTGAAGCTTTCTTT
-	TRBJ2-1	TRBV2	TRBD2	CASRLAGGVAGNEQFF	TGTGCCAGCAGACTAGCGGGAGGGGTGGCGGGGAATGAGCAGTTCTTC
-	TRBJ1-1	TRBV18	-	CASSPAGVRNTEAFF	TGTGCCAGCTCACCAGCGGGGGTGAGGAACACTGAAGCTTTCTTT
-	TRBJ1-5	TRBV19	TRBD1	CASRDRGFGNQPQHF	TGTGCCAGTAGGGACAGGGGATTTGGGAATCAGCCCCAGCATTTT